This T cell receptor beta chain was captured by sequencing in a study of blood T cell repertoires in COVID-19. There are 15 residues in the CDR3. Deletions cut 0 bases from V and 8 bases from J, with 14 bases between. Germline CDR1 reads LNHNV; CDR2 reads YYDKDF (reference sequence). Here immunoSEQ multiplex PCR was the method, and the copy in TCRdb shows in-frame clones only, minus some. The table includes about 100,000 clones, around 85% detected once. The material sequenced was peripheral blood. The source of this sequence is a man aged 50 to 60 with active or convalescent COVID-19. The chain uses TRBV15 and TRBJ1-3; D is unclear. This CDR3 is CATSREKIGRDTIYF. CDR3 bases: TGTGCCACCAGCAGAGAAAAAATAGGTCGGGACACCATATATTTT.